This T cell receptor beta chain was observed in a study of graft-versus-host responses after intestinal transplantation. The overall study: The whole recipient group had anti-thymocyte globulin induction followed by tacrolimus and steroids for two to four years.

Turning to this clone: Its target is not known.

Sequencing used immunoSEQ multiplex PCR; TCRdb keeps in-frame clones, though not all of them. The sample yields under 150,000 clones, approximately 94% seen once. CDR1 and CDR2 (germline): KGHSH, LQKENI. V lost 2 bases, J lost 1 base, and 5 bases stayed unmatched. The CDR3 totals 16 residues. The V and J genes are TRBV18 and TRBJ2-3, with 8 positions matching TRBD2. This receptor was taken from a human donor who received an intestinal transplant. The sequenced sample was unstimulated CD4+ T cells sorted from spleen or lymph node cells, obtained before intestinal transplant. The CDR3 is CASSPSPAGGTDTQYF. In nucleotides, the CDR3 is TGTGCCAGCTCACCAAGCCCAGCGGGGGGCACAGATACGCAGTATTTT.